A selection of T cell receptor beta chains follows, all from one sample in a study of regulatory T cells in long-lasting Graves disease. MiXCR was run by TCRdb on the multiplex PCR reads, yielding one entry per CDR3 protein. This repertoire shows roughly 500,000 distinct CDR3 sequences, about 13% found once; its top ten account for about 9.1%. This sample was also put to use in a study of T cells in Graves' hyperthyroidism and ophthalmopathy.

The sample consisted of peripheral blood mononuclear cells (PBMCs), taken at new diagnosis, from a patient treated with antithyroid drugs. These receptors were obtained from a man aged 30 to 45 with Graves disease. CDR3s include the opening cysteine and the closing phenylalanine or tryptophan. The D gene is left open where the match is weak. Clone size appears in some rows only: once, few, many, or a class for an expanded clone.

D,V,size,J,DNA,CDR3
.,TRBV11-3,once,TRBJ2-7,TGTGCCAGCAGCGGGCTTAGGGACGGTCGAACCTACGAGCAGTACTTC,CASSGLRDGRTYEQYF
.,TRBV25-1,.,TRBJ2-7,TGTGCCAGCAGTGAATCAGGCGAATACGAGCAGTACTTC,CASSESGEYEQYF
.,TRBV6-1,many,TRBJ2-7,TGTGCCAGCAGCTCCCCCGAATACGAGCAGTACTTC,CASSSPEYEQYF
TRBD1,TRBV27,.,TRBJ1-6,TGTGCCAGCAGTTTATTTTCAGGGGGTGGCTCACCCCTCCACTTT,CASSLFSGGGSPLHF
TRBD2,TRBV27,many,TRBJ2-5,TGTGCCAGCAGTCCACTTGAGGGACTAGCGGGAGCCCAAGAGACCCAGTACTTC,CASSPLEGLAGAQETQYF
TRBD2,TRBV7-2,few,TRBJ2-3,TGTGCCAGCAGACTGGTAGCGGGGGGGACAGATACGCAGTATTTT,CASRLVAGGTDTQYF
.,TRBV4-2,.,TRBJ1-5,TGTGCCAGCAGCCAAGCGGGGGCCCGGAACAATCAGCCCCAGCATTTT,CASSQAGARNNQPQHF
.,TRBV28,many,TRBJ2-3,TGTGCCAGCAGTTTACCCCCTATCGATCTGACTAGCACAGATACGCAGTATTTT,CASSLPPIDLTSTDTQYF
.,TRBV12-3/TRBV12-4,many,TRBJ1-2,TGTGCCAGCAGTTTTGGGGGCTTCAGGGAAGGCTACACCTTC,CASSFGGFREGYTF
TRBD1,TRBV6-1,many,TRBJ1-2,TGTGCCAGCAGTGATCCGACAGGGAGGGAGGGCTACACCTTC,CASSDPTGREGYTF
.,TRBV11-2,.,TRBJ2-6,TGCGCCAGCAGCCAAGGGACTGCCCTGACTTTC,CASSQGTALTF